In its sample, the clone carrying this TCR beta chain was seen once. This record belongs to a study of shared clonotypes between healthy human individuals. Germline V CDR1 and CDR2: SGHTA, FQGNSA. The V segment lost 4 bases and the J segment 6 bases; nucleotides outside the gene matches: 10. This CDR3 is built from 16 residues. Libraries were prepared by immunoSEQ multiplex PCR; TCRdb keeps only in-frame clonotypes and omits some of them. The data show 1,500,000 or so clones, with around 98.5% seen just once and around 0.33% held by the top ten. The sequencing sample was made of naive CD4+ T cells sorted from blood. Indicated subset: CD45RA+ positively selected. The chain is built from TRBV7-2 and TRBJ1-5, with TRBD1 matching 9 bases. The source of this sequence is a young man in good health. This CDR3 is CASSSLGDRVGQPQHF. The CDR3 DNA is TGTGCCAGCAGCTCCCTAGGGGACAGGGTTGGTCAGCCCCAGCATTTT. The entire variable domain, with the rest obtained from reference TRBV7-2 and TRBJ1-5, is as follows: GAGVSQSPSNKVTEKGKDVELRCDPISGHTALYWYRQSLGQGLEFLIYFQGNSAPDKSGLPSDRFSAERTGGSVSTLTIQRTQQEDSAVYLCASSSLGDRVGQPQHFGDGTRLSIL.